This record looks at one T cell receptor (beta chain) sequence and its context. A junction end diverges from the germline sequence, so it may reflect a read error. This record belongs to a study of tumor-infiltrating lymphocytes in primary liver carcinoma. Study information: Patients included men and women of 30 to 69 years.

Constant-region priming of approximately 500 ng total RNA yielded TCR beta cDNA. Three-round nested multiplex PCR performed with slightly modified ARM-PCR produced the TCR beta libraries. In the first two PCR rounds, TRBV1-TRBV30 forward primers were paired with a C-beta reverse primer, and each round lasted roughly 9 cycles. TCRdb reprocessed the multiplex PCR reads with MiXCR, giving one entry per CDR3 protein. The table lists 70,000 to 75,000 distinct CDR3 sequences, roughly three quarters of them singletons. Between 20 and 30 mg of unsorted bulk tissue served as the source from which RNA and DNA were co-extracted. This CDR3 is built from 11 residues. Germline V gives CDR1 SGHAT, CDR2 FQNNGV.

The sequence derives from a man aged 40-49 years with primary liver carcinoma and hepatitis B virus infection. The rearrangement joins TRBV11-2 to TRBJ1-6; no reliable D call. Sequenced material: liver tumor tissue from sampling region 4. As to subset: tumor region T4, right-lateral pole. The CDR3 loop is CGSSLESPLHF. In nucleotides, the CDR3 is TGTGGCAGCAGTTTGGAATCACCCCTCCACTTT.